The present T cell receptor (beta chain) was sequenced within a study of cytomegalovirus exposure and HLA in healthy donors. Study outcomes and limitations: The study put 160 or so TCR beta chains on its list as cytomegalovirus-associated.

Comment on this clone: Its antigen is not identified.

In the PCR, 60 Vbeta and 13 Jbeta primers were used. The repertoire was sequenced with immunoSEQ multiplex PCR; TCRdb's copy has only in-frame clones and lacks some. Counted here are about 160,000 clones, roughly 80% occurring once; the ten biggest clones make up 6.3%. The sequence was collected from a male donor in good health and CMV-seropositive. Sample: PBMCs.

CDR3 DNA sequence: TGTGCCAGCAGCCAGAGGGTAGCGGCCACAGATACGCAGTATTTT. Translating gives CASSQRVAATDTQYF. The J gene is TRBJ2-3, the V gene TRBV2; a weak D match, TRBD2 (6 bases). The CDR3 has 15 residues. The V end lost 6 bases, the J end lost 2 bases, and 15 bases lay between the germline ends. The germline CDR1 and CDR2 sequences are SNHLY and FYNNEI.